This is a list of T cell receptor beta chains from one sample in a study of CD4 T cells in relation to SARS-CoV-2 and coronaviruses. Sequencing was performed with immunoSEQ multiplex PCR; in TCRdb, only in-frame clones are kept and a portion is missing. Here the sample spans around 15,000 clones, around 73% being singletons. No cognate antigen is known for these TCRs. Sequencing was carried out using CD4+ T cells from PBMCs, cultured in vitro. The receptors derive from a human donor in good health. Both conserved end residues are part of each CDR3. A clone size is listed for some rows: how often the clone was seen (once, few, many), or a class if it is expanded.

j_call v_call clone_size cdr3_aa
TRBJ2-3 TRBV19 . CASSVTYTDTQYF
TRBJ1-3 TRBV19 . CASSLIRRSSGNTIYF
TRBJ2-5 TRBV18 few CASSTTTTGRTQYF
TRBJ2-5 TRBV5-1 . CASSLQETQYF
TRBJ2-4 TRBV5-4 . CASSWDRSPKNIQYF
TRBJ2-2 TRBV2 . CASSVGGTGELFF
TRBJ2-2 TRBV30 few CAWRSTGELFF
TRBJ2-7 TRBV10-3 . CAIEGQDSYEQYF
TRBJ2-2 TRBV30 . CAWMLEGGVFGELFF
TRBJ1-4 TRBV28 . CASSSPTGDNEKLFF
TRBJ1-2 TRBV4-1 . CASSQGVIHGTGHYGYTF
TRBJ1-2 TRBV6-5 . CASRKDSYGYTF
TRBJ1-3 TRBV19 . CASSYAGVTGNTIYF
TRBJ2-7 TRBV7-8 . CASSLAFDPTDEQYF
TRBJ1-1 TRBV5-4 . CASSSSLGVTEAFF
TRBJ2-1 TRBV11-1 . CASSARQGYYNEQFF
TRBJ2-7 TRBV28 . CASTPPGQTYEQYF
TRBJ1-3 TRBV5-6 . CASSYTVSGNTIYF
TRBJ1-4 TRBV5-1 once CASSLRVGGTEKLFF
TRBJ2-7 TRBV2 . CASSEVGGGLAGSEQYF
TRBJ2-3 TRBV7-3 . CASSRRGSTDTQYF
TRBJ2-7 TRBV6-5 . CASSHRDGYEQYF
TRBJ2-7 TRBV3-1/TRBV3-2 few CASSQSEGYEQYF
TRBJ2-7 TRBV19 . CASSISAGTYYEQYF
TRBJ1-3 TRBV5-1 few CASSGTSPGNTIYF
TRBJ2-1 TRBV7-8 few CASSLTSGSFHEQFF
TRBJ2-7 TRBV10-2 . CASSDLPGLAASSYEQYF
TRBJ2-3 TRBV19 . CASSRVERTDTQYF
TRBJ2-5 TRBV4-1 . CASSQVNILNYETQYF
TRBJ2-1 TRBV4-1 . CASSQEASGRLQFF
TRBJ2-7 TRBV27 . CASSRQGSTYEQYF
TRBJ1-4 TRBV2 few CASSWGSGDEKLFF
TRBJ1-3 TRBV14 . CASSQSRSGNTIYF
TRBJ2-7 TRBV5-1 . CASSPGLQGDEQYF
TRBJ1-6 TRBV9 . CASSAGPNSPLHF
TRBJ1-1 TRBV5-5 . CASSFNQRATEAFF
TRBJ2-2 TRBV19 . CASLTGGYTGELFF